This TCR beta chain derives from a study of blood T cell repertoires in COVID-19. Study details: Researchers got acute and convalescent COVID-19 samples from the United States, Italy and Spain. Sources were T cells, B-cell-depleted T cells, or PBMCs; the material itself was cDNA or gDNA.

In the original processing: Estimation of nucleated cell counts relied on the amplification of reference gene primers. Method: immunoSEQ multiplex PCR; TCRdb's copy keeps in-frame clones and lacks some. Clone size and V and J calls were adopted from that table, with D and trimming inferred from the DNA. Of 150,000 to 200,000 clones listed, less than 85% are singletons. With 3 bases clipped from V and 5 bases from J, the junction kept 5 bases outside the gene matches. This CDR3 is built from 15 residues. The germline V gene has CDR1 KGHDR and CDR2 SFDVKD. The chain recombines TRBV24-1 with TRBJ2-3; 9 bases align to TRBD1. Sequenced input: peripheral blood. The TCR sequence derives from a human donor with acute or convalescent COVID-19. The donor label of this sample is uncertain. CDR3 sequence reads: CATSDPQGARDTQYF. The CDR3 DNA reads as TGTGCCACCAGTGATCCACAGGGGGCGCGAGATACGCAGTATTTT.